The rows below give T cell receptor beta chains drawn from one sample of a study of radiotherapy plus CTLA-4 blockade in lung cancer. The assay was immunoSEQ multiplex PCR, and TCRdb's table has in-frame clones only and misses some. The sample has around 100,000 clones; more than 75% are singletons. The sequences come from peripheral blood, collected from a patient treated with radiotherapy plus ipilimumab. The origin of the receptors is a human donor with non-small cell lung cancer that progressed on radiotherapy plus ipilimumab. Some clones in this sample may be carry-over from other donors' samples. Both conserved end residues are part of each CDR3. A D gene is named only where the DNA matches it firmly. Size tells how often a clone was seen (once, few, many) or the class of an expanded clone, and some rows leave it out.

>TRBJ2-5|NA|TRBV13|NA
CASTKEETQYF
TGTGCCAGCACTAAGGAAGAGACCCAGTACTTC
>TRBJ1-2|NA|TRBV10-1|TRBD1
CASRERQGFYNGYTF
TGCGCCAGCAGAGAGAGACAGGGGTTTTATAATGGCTACACCTTC
>TRBJ1-1|NA|TRBV5-1|NA
CASSLFDAGATNTEAFF
TGCGCCAGCAGCTTGTTTGACGCAGGCGCCACGAACACTGAAGCTTTCTTT
>TRBJ1-2|few|TRBV10-3|NA
CAISEAVYGYTF
TGTGCCATCAGTGAGGCGGTGTATGGCTACACCTTC
>TRBJ2-1|NA|TRBV6-1|NA
CASRVATDYNEQFF
TGTGCCAGCAGAGTTGCGACAGACTACAATGAGCAGTTCTTC
>TRBJ1-4|NA|TRBV10-3|NA
CATRADNEKLFF
TGTGCCACTCGGGCCGACAATGAAAAACTGTTTTTT
>TRBJ2-5|NA|TRBV5-1|NA
CASSLEGGEQETQYF
TGCGCCAGCAGCTTGGAGGGGGGAGAACAAGAGACCCAGTACTTC
>TRBJ2-2|NA|TRBV18|NA
CASSPPSLTGELFF
TGTGCCAGCTCACCACCCAGCCTCACCGGGGAGCTGTTTTTT
>TRBJ2-5|NA|TRBV4-2|NA
CASSHGRLGRETQYF
TGTGCCAGCAGCCACGGCCGACTAGGTCGGGAGACCCAGTACTTC
>TRBJ2-3|NA|TRBV7-2|NA
CASSLVGSTDTQYF
TGTGCCAGCAGCTTAGTGGGTAGCACAGATACGCAGTATTTT
>TRBJ1-1|NA|TRBV10-3|NA
CAESSQWETEAFF
TGTGCCGAGTCAAGCCAATGGGAAACTGAAGCTTTCTTT
>TRBJ2-5|NA|TRBV18|TRBD1
CASSPGPTGAKETQYF
TGTGCCAGCTCACCTGGTCCCACAGGGGCCAAAGAGACCCAGTACTTC
>TRBJ2-7|NA|TRBV7-2|NA
CASSLQPRGEQYF
TGTGCCAGCAGCCTTCAACCAAGAGGCGAGCAGTACTTC
>TRBJ1-1|NA|TRBV7-6|NA
CASSSTVLASEAFF
TGTGCCAGCAGCTCAACAGTTTTAGCAAGTGAAGCTTTCTTT
>TRBJ2-5|once|TRBV11-3|NA
CASSFLGQPETQYF
TGTGCCAGCAGCTTCCTCGGACAACCGGAGACCCAGTACTTC
>TRBJ1-3|once|TRBV27|NA
CASSPRGYSGNTIYF
TGTGCCAGCAGCCCCAGGGGTTACTCTGGAAACACCATATATTTT
>TRBJ2-5|NA|TRBV28|NA
CASSLWGTLQETQYF
TGTGCCAGCAGTTTATGGGGTACACTACAAGAGACCCAGTACTTC
>TRBJ1-1|NA|TRBV27|NA
CASSPTPRGAEAFF
TGTGCCAGCAGTCCCACCCCCCGGGGGGCTGAAGCTTTCTTT
>TRBJ1-1|few|TRBV14|NA
CASRQVLGGTEAFF
TGTGCCAGCAGACAGGTTTTGGGGGGAACTGAAGCTTTCTTT
>TRBJ1-6|NA|TRBV9|NA
CASSVEAVFNSPLHF
TGTGCCAGCAGCGTAGAAGCGGTGTTTAATTCACCCCTCCACTTT
>TRBJ2-3|NA|TRBV12-1|NA
CASSPQGGGDTQYF
TGTGCCAGCAGCCCTCAGGGAGGGGGAGATACGCAGTATTTT
>TRBJ2-5|NA|TRBV14|NA
CASSQEAGVVVETQYF
TGTGCCAGCAGCCAAGAAGCAGGGGTTGTCGTGGAGACCCAGTACTTC
>TRBJ1-3|NA|TRBV9|TRBD1
CASSLDRVSGNTIYF
TGTGCCAGCAGCTTGGACAGGGTATCGGGAAACACCATATATTTT
>TRBJ1-2|NA|TRBV5-6|NA
CASSPWPGDYGYTF
TGTGCCAGCAGCCCGTGGCCAGGGGACTATGGCTACACCTTC
>TRBJ2-5|NA|TRBV4-1|NA
CASSHPYRDQETQYF
TGCGCCAGCAGCCACCCGTACAGGGACCAAGAGACCCAGTACTTC
>TRBJ2-2|NA|TRBV19|TRBD2
CASSRRGGPGRTGELFF
TGTGCCAGTAGTAGGCGGGGGGGGCCGGGTAGGACCGGGGAGCTGTTTTTT
>TRBJ1-4|NA|TRBV18|NA
CASSREHATNEKLFF
TGTGCCAGCTCACGAGAGCACGCAACTAATGAAAAACTGTTTTTT
>TRBJ1-1|NA|TRBV2|TRBD1
CASSKGQPDTEAFF
TGTGCCAGCAGTAAGGGACAGCCGGACACTGAAGCTTTCTTT
>TRBJ1-5|few|TRBV7-3|NA
CASSPSGAGNQPQHF
TGTGCCAGCAGCCCATCGGGGGCTGGCAATCAGCCCCAGCATTTT
>TRBJ2-2|NA|TRBV7-8|TRBD1
CASSTRQGLNTGELFF
TGTGCCAGCAGCACCCGACAGGGCCTGAACACCGGGGAGCTGTTTTTT
>TRBJ2-7|NA|TRBV27|NA
CASSEAEGEQYF
TGTGCCAGCAGTGAAGCAGAGGGTGAGCAGTACTTC